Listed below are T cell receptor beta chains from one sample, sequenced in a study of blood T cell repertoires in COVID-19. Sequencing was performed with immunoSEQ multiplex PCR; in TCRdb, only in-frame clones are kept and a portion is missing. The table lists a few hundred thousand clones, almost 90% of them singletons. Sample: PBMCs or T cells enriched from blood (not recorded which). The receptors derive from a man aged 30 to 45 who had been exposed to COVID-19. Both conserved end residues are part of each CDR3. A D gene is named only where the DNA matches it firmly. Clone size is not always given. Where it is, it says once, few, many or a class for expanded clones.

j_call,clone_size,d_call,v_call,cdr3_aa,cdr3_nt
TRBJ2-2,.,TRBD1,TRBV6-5,CARVQGGVVGELFF,TGTGCCAGGGTTCAAGGGGGCGTGGTCGGGGAGCTGTTTTTT
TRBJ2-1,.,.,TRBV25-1,CASSPRRGNEQFF,TGTGCCAGCAGTCCCCGCCGGGGGAATGAGCAGTTCTTC
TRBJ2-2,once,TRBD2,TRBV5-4,CASSLGGLASGELFF,TGTGCCAGCAGCTTGGGGGGACTAGCATCCGGGGAGCTGTTTTTT
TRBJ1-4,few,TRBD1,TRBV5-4,CASSSGQGLEKLFF,TGTGCCAGCAGCTCCGGACAGGGACTCGAAAAACTGTTTTTT
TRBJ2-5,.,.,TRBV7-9,CASSLGRRPQGETQYF,TGTGCCAGCAGCTTAGGTCGACGTCCCCAGGGCGAGACCCAGTACTTC
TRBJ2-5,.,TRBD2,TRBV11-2,CASSLGPTATSGKETQYF,TGTGCCAGCAGCTTGGGACCAACTGCGACTAGCGGGAAAGAGACCCAGTACTTC
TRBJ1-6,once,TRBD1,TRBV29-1,CSVGQDPNSPLHF,TGCAGCGTCGGACAGGACCCTAATTCACCCCTCCACTTT
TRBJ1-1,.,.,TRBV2,CASSEAQGSFNTEAFF,TGTGCCAGCAGTGAAGCGCAGGGCAGCTTTAACACTGAAGCTTTCTTT
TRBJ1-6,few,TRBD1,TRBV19,CASIPAGQGTDSPLHF,TGTGCCAGTATTCCGGCGGGACAGGGGACAGATTCACCCCTCCACTTT
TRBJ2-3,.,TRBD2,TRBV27,CASSYGLAGGQDTQYF,TGTGCCAGCAGTTACGGGTTAGCGGGGGGGCAGGATACGCAGTATTTT
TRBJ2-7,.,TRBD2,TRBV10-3,CAISEGTSGGLYEQYF,TGTGCCATCAGTGAGGGGACTAGCGGGGGCCTCTACGAGCAGTACTTC
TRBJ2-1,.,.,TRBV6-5,CATPLNEQFF,TGTGCCACCCCCCTGAATGAGCAGTTCTTC
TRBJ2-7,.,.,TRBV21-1,CASSGRGLVFCPHEQYF,TGTGCCAGCAGCGGTAGGGGGTTGGTTTTTTGTCCCCACGAGCAGTACTTC